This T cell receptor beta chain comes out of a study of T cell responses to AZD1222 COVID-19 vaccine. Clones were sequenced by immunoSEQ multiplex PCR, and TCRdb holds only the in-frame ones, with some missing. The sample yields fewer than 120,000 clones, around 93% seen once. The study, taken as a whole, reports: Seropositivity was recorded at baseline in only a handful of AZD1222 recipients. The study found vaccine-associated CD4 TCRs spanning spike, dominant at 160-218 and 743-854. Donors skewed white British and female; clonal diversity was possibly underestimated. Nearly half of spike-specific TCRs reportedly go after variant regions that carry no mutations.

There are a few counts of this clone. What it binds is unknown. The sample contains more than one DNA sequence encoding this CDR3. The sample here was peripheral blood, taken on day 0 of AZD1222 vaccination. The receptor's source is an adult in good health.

This CDR3 is CASSFQGRTEAFF. DNA of the CDR3: TGTGCCAGCAGCTTCCAGGGAAGGACTGAAGCTTTCTTT. The chain uses TRBV11-2 and TRBJ1-1, with a possible D match to TRBD1 (5 bases). The germline CDR1 and CDR2 sequences are SGHAT and FQNNGV. V lost 3 bases, J lost 5 bases, and 10 bases lay in between. The CDR3 extends over 13 amino acids.